This T cell receptor (beta chain) is from a study of T-cell reconstitution after alpha-beta-depleted transplantation in children. The CDR3 length is 19 residues. Losses at the gene ends were 11 bases for V and 2 bases for J; bases not matched to a gene: 23. In this sample, this clonotype turned up a few times. Its antigen remains unidentified. For TCRbeta, the library was prepared with unique molecular identifiers. TCRdb analysed the PCR reads with MiXCR anew, one entry per CDR3 protein. This sample carries 200,000 to 250,000 distinct CDR3 sequences, just under 8.5% of them seen once, and the ten largest clones take about 6.4%. Findings and limits, study-wide: At one year after transplant, newly produced T cells mostly accounted for T-cell counts and diversity. About two months after transplant, alpha-beta T cells reportedly came from several hundred expanded graft clones. At day 60, the high TCRbeta diversity found in some patients originated from recipient T cells and thymic progenitors that had survived.

Sequenced material: PBMCs, mostly from graft donor cells, taken 180 days after TCRalphabeta/CD19-depleted stem cell transplant. The chain links TRBV12-3 or TRBV12-4 to TRBJ1-5; TRBD1 agrees at 8 bases. The clonotype comes from a male patient younger than 18 who had a stem cell transplant for acute lymphoblastic leukemia, so the T cells may come from the graft donor. The CDR3 nucleotides read TGTGCCTTCAGTTTACGGGGAGTCCAGGGGGCGGGGGGCAATCAGCCCCAGCATTTT. Its translation is CAFSLRGVQGAGGNQPQHF.